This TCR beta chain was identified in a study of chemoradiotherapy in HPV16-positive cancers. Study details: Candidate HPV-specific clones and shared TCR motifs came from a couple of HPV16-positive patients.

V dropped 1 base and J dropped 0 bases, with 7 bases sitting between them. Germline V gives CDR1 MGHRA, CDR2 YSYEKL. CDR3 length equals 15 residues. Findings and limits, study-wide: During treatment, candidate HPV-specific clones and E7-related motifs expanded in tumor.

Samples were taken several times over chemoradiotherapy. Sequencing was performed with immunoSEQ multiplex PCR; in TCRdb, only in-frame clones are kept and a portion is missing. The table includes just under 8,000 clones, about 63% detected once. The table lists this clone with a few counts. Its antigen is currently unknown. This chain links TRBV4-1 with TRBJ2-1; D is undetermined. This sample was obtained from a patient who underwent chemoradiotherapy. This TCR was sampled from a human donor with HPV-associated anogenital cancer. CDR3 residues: CASSQGASSYNEQFF. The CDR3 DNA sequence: TGCGCCAGCAGCCAAGGCGCCAGCTCCTACAATGAGCAGTTCTTC.